A single sample gave rise to the 31 T cell receptor beta chains below, sequenced in a study of cytomegalovirus exposure and HLA in healthy donors. Clones were sequenced by immunoSEQ multiplex PCR, and TCRdb holds only the in-frame ones, with some missing. The sample includes about 160,000 clones, 88% of them seen just once. The sample taken for sequencing was PBMCs. The source is a young man in good health and CMV-seronegative.

The gene calls are TRBV5-4 and TRBJ1-2; 7 nucleotides match TRBD1. CDR3 length: 13 amino acids. CDR1 is SGHNT and CDR2 is YYREEE in the germline V gene (reference sequence). V was pared by 4 bases and J by 3 bases, with 3 bases of the junction left unmatched. The CDR3: CASSHDRDYGYTF. Written as DNA, the CDR3 is TGTGCCAGCAGCCACGACAGGGACTATGGCTACACCTTC.

The chain links TRBV5-1 to TRBJ2-4; 8 bases map to TRBD1. Germline V gives CDR1 SGHRS, CDR2 YFSETQ. CDR3 length: 18 residues. Trimming at V came to 2 bases and at J to 0 bases, leaving 10 bases not matched to a gene. CDR3 nucleotides: TGCGCCAGCAGCTTCGAGACAGGGGCTACAATAGCCAAAAACATTCAGTACTTC. Its translation is CASSFETGATIAKNIQYF.

This chain uses TRBV4-1 with TRBJ2-7, with D unclear. The CDR3 is 14 amino acids. Trimming cost V 0 bases and J 3 bases, with 9 bases left between them. From germline, CDR1 is MGHRA and CDR2 YSYEKL. CDR3: CASSQERDLYEQYF. For the CDR3, the DNA is TGCGCCAGCAGCCAAGAACGCGATCTCTACGAGCAGTACTTC.

This clone was seen a handful of times. This chain uses TRBV6-5 with TRBJ1-3; unclear D gene. The CDR3 runs to 14 residues. V lost 6 bases and J 0 bases, leaving 9 bases between the germline ends. Germline V gives CDR1 MNHEY, CDR2 SVGAGI. The CDR3 reads CASSPASSGNTIYF. The CDR3 DNA reads as TGTGCCAGCAGCCCCGCTAGCTCTGGAAACACCATATATTTT.

This sequence joins TRBV6-1 and TRBJ1-1, with D unresolved. The V and J ends lost 6 bases and 7 bases respectively, with 15 bases between them. Germline assignment: CDR1 MNHNS and CDR2 SASEGT. The CDR3 contains 13 residues. The chain's CDR3 is CASSSSLMYEAFF. The CDR3 DNA reads as TGTGCCAGCAGCTCATCACTGATGTATGAAGCTTTCTTT.

The chain couples TRBV18 to TRBJ1-3, with TRBD1 identical over 9 bases. The V gene's germline CDR1 is KGHSH and CDR2 LQKENI. The CDR3 contains 16 residues. V was pared by 2 bases and J by 4 bases, with 6 bases of the junction left unmatched. CDR3 in DNA: TGTGCCAGCTCACCAAATGGACAGGGGATCGGAAACACCATATATTTT. This codes for CASSPNGQGIGNTIYF.

The chain carries TRBV5-1 and TRBJ2-6; 8 bases map to TRBD1. Per germline, CDR1 SGHRS and CDR2 YFSETQ. The CDR3 contains 17 residues. The ends lost 4 bases at V and 0 bases at J; junction bases unmatched: 6. CDR3 loop: CASSPGQGNSGANVLTF. Here the CDR3 DNA reads TGCGCCAGCAGCCCAGGACAGGGCAACTCTGGGGCCAACGTCCTGACTTTC.

The V call is TRBV6-1, the J call TRBJ2-7, with 7 nucleotides matching TRBD1. V lost 7 bases, J lost 3 bases, and 9 bases stayed unmatched. The V gene's germline CDR1 is MNHNS and CDR2 SASEGT. The CDR3 has 14 residues. CDR3 region: CASIPTGKNYEQYF. The CDR3 coding sequence is TGTGCCAGCATTCCGACAGGGAAAAACTACGAGCAGTACTTC.

The chain couples TRBV28 to TRBJ2-2, with TRBD1 identical over 8 bases. The trim removed 4 bases at V and 6 bases at J, leaving 7 bases unmatched. CDR1 is MDHEN and CDR2 is SYDVKM in the germline V gene. The CDR3 is 15 residues long. CDR3 bases: TGTGCCAGCAGTTCGGCATCACAGGGGGCCGGGGAGCTGTTTTTT. It encodes CASSSASQGAGELFF. The full variable domain, its missing parts supplied by reference TRBV28 and TRBJ2-2, is DVKVTQSSRYLVKRTGEKVFLECVQDMDHENMFWYRQDPGLGLRLIYFSYDVKMKEKGDIPEGYSVSREKKERFSLILESASTNQTSMYLCASSSASQGAGELFFGEGSRLTVL.

The chain couples TRBV10-2 to TRBJ1-1; TRBD1 might be the D (5 bases). Germline V CDR1 and CDR2: WSHSY, SAAADI. This CDR3 is built from 14 residues. The ends were cut back, 7 bases at V and 3 bases at J, with 15 bases in the middle. The CDR3 loop is CASKVEGIYTEAFF. DNA of the CDR3: TGCGCCAGCAAAGTGGAGGGGATATACACTGAAGCTTTCTTT.

V and J are TRBV27 and TRBJ2-4; 8 bases line up with TRBD1. This CDR3 has 18 amino acids. CDR1 MNHEY and CDR2 SMNVEV come from the germline V gene (reference sequence). V lost 5 bases to trimming and J lost 3 bases; unmatched junction nucleotides: 15. The CDR3 region is CASSINADRDEGKNIQYF. The CDR3 nucleotides are TGTGCCAGCAGTATAAACGCGGACAGGGATGAAGGCAAAAACATTCAGTACTTC.

The chain couples TRBV27 to TRBJ1-5, with 7 positions matching TRBD1. CDR3 length equals 14 residues. V lost 6 bases, J lost 4 bases, and 6 bases stayed unmatched. Germline V gene data show CDR1 as MNHEY and CDR2 as SMNVEV (reference sequence). The CDR3 sequence: CASRTGQRNQPQHF. The CDR3 coding sequence is TGTGCCAGCAGAACGGGACAGAGAAATCAGCCCCAGCATTTT.

The chain combines TRBV6-5 with TRBJ2-7; D is unresolved. Germline V gene sequence: CDR1 MNHEY, CDR2 SVGAGI. The CDR3 runs to 15 residues. Trimming shortened V by 0 bases and J by 0 bases, and 9 bases separated the two germline ends. CDR3 protein: CASSYSKIFSYEQYF. CDR3 DNA sequence: TGTGCCAGCAGTTACTCAAAAATCTTCTCCTACGAGCAGTACTTC.

V is TRBV4-2 and J is TRBJ2-3; a possible D gene is TRBD2 (5 bases). Germline values: CDR1 LGHNA, CDR2 YNFKEQ. CDR3 length: 16 residues. The V and J ends lost 1 base and 0 bases respectively, with 11 bases between them. The CDR3 region has the DNA TGTGCCAGCAGCCAAGTAGGCGGGTTTAGCACAGATACGCAGTATTTT. It yields the protein CASSQVGGFSTDTQYF.

The chain has TRBV28 and TRBJ1-6; D may be TRBD1 (5 bases). Germline CDR1 is MDHEN and CDR2 is SYDVKM. Trimming left V 7 bases short and J 7 bases short, with 14 bases between. The CDR3 extends over 14 amino acids. Here the CDR3 reads CASIKATDNSPLHF. The CDR3 coding sequence is TGTGCCAGCATTAAAGCGACAGACAATTCACCCCTCCACTTT. Complete variable domain (other parts from reference TRBV28 and TRBJ1-6): DVKVTQSSRYLVKRTGEKVFLECVQDMDHENMFWYRQDPGLGLRLIYFSYDVKMKEKGDIPEGYSVSREKKERFSLILESASTNQTSMYLCASIKATDNSPLHFGNGTRLTVT.

The chain recombines TRBV4-2 with TRBJ1-3; D remains unclear. Germline CDR1 reads LGHNA; CDR2 reads YNFKEQ. V shed 1 base and J shed 4 bases, with 8 bases lying between them. The CDR3 loop spans 14 amino acids. The CDR3 here is CASSQAGTGNTIYF. The CDR3 DNA reads as TGTGCCAGCAGCCAAGCAGGTACGGGAAACACCATATATTTT.

DNA of the CDR3: TGTGCCAGCAGCCCCGGGCAGGGACTAGCGGGGCAAGAGACCCAGTACTTC. It encodes CASSPGQGLAGQETQYF. This chain joins TRBV7-9 and TRBJ2-5; 13 nucleotides align to TRBD2. Germline trimming cut 5 bases from V and 2 bases from J; bases unmatched to any gene: 8. The CDR3 extends over 17 amino acids. The germline V gene encodes CDR1 SEHNR and CDR2 FQNEAQ (reference sequence).

The chain carries TRBV6-6 and TRBJ1-5, with D maybe TRBD1 (6 bases). V lost 5 bases, J lost 2 bases, and 16 bases lay in between. The germline V gene has CDR1 MNHNY and CDR2 SVGAGI (reference sequence). The CDR3 sequence is 16 residues long. CDR3 bases: TGTGCCAGCAGTACAGGGACACCGAGGGGCAATCAGCCCCAGCATTTT. Translation: CASSTGTPRGNQPQHF.

DNA of the CDR3: TGTGCCAGCAGTCCCCCCTGGGACAGGGGGTATTTTACTGAAGCTTTCTTT. Protein sequence: CASSPPWDRGYFTEAFF. The V gene is TRBV27, the J gene TRBJ1-1; 11 bases align to TRBD1. Trimming at V came to 5 bases and at J to 5 bases, leaving 13 bases not matched to a gene. Germline CDR1 and CDR2: MNHEY and SMNVEV (reference sequence). The CDR3 loop spans 17 amino acids.

V gene TRBV5-8 combines with J gene TRBJ2-7, with 10 bases aligning to TRBD2. This CDR3 is built from 15 residues. Trimming at V came to 4 bases and at J to 0 bases, leaving 4 bases not matched to a gene. CDR1 SGHTS and CDR2 YDEGEE come from the germline V gene. The CDR3, as DNA: TGTGCCAGCAGCCGTAGGACTAGCGGCTCCTACGAGCAGTACTTC. Its translation: CASSRRTSGSYEQYF.

This clone showed up just once. The V and J genes are TRBV28 and TRBJ2-2; 8 positions match TRBD2. Germline V gives CDR1 MDHEN, CDR2 SYDVKM. Trimming at V came to 7 bases and at J to 4 bases, leaving 5 bases not matched to a gene. This CDR3 has 14 residues. The CDR3 DNA reads as TGTGCCAGCAACGGGGGGGAATCCACCGGGGAGCTGTTTTTT. This translates into CASNGGESTGELFF.

The chain has TRBV18 and TRBJ2-5; perhaps TRBD1 as D (6 bases). Trimming took 4 bases from V and 2 from J, leaving 11 bases between them. The CDR3 is 14 residues long. Germline-derived CDR1 and CDR2 are KGHSH and LQKENI. The CDR3 DNA reads TGTGCCAGCTCACGGGGACACAAGCAAGAGACCCAGTACTTC. This translates into CASSRGHKQETQYF.

The CDR3 DNA is TGTGCCAGCAGCCCTCGAAGGGGGCGGGTCGGGAACACTGAAGCTTTCTTT. It is translated as CASSPRRGRVGNTEAFF. The chain carries TRBV28 and TRBJ1-1, with 7 bases lining up with TRBD1. Looked up from germline, CDR1 is MDHEN and CDR2 is SYDVKM. The CDR3 spans 17 residues. V dropped 6 bases and J dropped 1; count of bases not matched to a gene: 14.

This sequence joins TRBV5-6 and TRBJ1-3; weak D call: TRBD1 (5 bases). V lost 3 bases and J 4 bases, leaving 11 bases between the germline ends. Per germline, CDR1 SGHDT and CDR2 YYEEEE. CDR3 length: 14 residues. The CDR3 DNA follows: TGTGCCAGCAGCTGGGGCGGCACGGGAAACACCATATATTTT. As protein: CASSWGGTGNTIYF.

The J gene is TRBJ1-2, the V gene TRBV5-4; 10 nucleotides line up with TRBD1. With 4 bases clipped from V and 3 bases from J, the junction kept 6 bases outside the gene matches. The V gene's germline CDR1 is SGHNT and CDR2 YYREEE (reference sequence). CDR3 size: 15 residues. CDR3 coding DNA: TGTGCCAGCAGCATGGACAGGGGGACCTACTATGGCTACACCTTC. It codes for CASSMDRGTYYGYTF.

J is TRBJ2-2 and V is TRBV5-1; tentatively, D is TRBD2 (5 bases). Germline-derived CDR1 and CDR2 are SGHRS and YFSETQ. Trimming pared 4 bases from V and 3 bases from J, leaving 7 bases between. The CDR3 is made up of 13 amino acids. The CDR3 is CASSPGDTGELFF. The DNA of the CDR3 is TGCGCCAGCAGCCCCGGGGACACCGGGGAGCTGTTTTTT.

The rearrangement uses TRBV29-1 and TRBJ2-1, with 10 bases aligning to TRBD2. The V gene end was trimmed by 3 bases and the J gene end by 7 bases; junction bases not matched to a gene: 3. This CDR3 region has 13 residues. Germline V lookup: CDR1 SQVTM, CDR2 ANQGSEA. This chain's CDR3 is CSVEGLASNEQFF. CDR3 in DNA: TGCAGCGTTGAGGGACTAGCGTCGAATGAGCAGTTCTTC.

The rearrangement joins TRBV18 to TRBJ2-2, with TRBD2 matching 11 bases. The germline CDR1 and CDR2 sequences are KGHSH and LQKENI. The CDR3 spans 17 residues. J was trimmed by 4 bases and V by 0 bases; bases with no gene match: 4. The CDR3, as DNA: TGTGCCAGCTCACCACCCGGGACTAGCGGTTCCACCGGGGAGCTGTTTTTT. As protein: CASSPPGTSGSTGELFF.

This clone was picked up many times. This chain uses TRBV4-2 with TRBJ2-6; possibly TRBD2 for D (5 bases). Germline V lookup: CDR1 LGHNA, CDR2 YNFKEQ. The V and J ends lost 0 bases and 0 bases respectively, with 15 bases between them. This CDR3 has 19 residues. The CDR3 region is CASSQDWAGGSSGANVLTF. The DNA for the CDR3 is TGTGCCAGCAGCCAAGATTGGGCGGGTGGAAGCTCTGGGGCCAACGTCCTGACTTTC.

This CDR3 is CASSPSGVETQYF. CDR3 nucleotide sequence: TGTGCCAGCAGCCCCTCGGGGGTCGAGACCCAGTACTTC. V and J are TRBV7-8 and TRBJ2-5; possible D gene TRBD2, 6 bases. The CDR3 contains 13 residues. Per the germline V gene, CDR1 is SGHVS and CDR2 is FQNEAQ. The V and J ends lost 5 bases and 5 bases respectively, with 12 bases between them.

The genes are TRBV5-6 and TRBJ2-2, with 7 bases identical to TRBD1. The CDR3 length is 14 residues. V gave up 2 bases and J gave up 13 bases; unmatched junction bases: 11. CDR1 SGHDT and CDR2 YYEEEE come from the germline V gene. CDR3 in DNA: TGTGCCAGCAGCTTAGCTACAGGGGTTCGGGGGCTGTTTTTT. It is translated as CASSLATGVRGLFF.